This T cell receptor (beta chain) was profiled in a study of early T cells in non-severe SARS-CoV-2 infection (dated by TCRdb to about 2021). As for the study more broadly: Bulk RNA from unsorted whole blood was used for TCR sequencing, so alpha and beta chains could not be paired. Study-wide conclusions, independent of this receptor: VDJdb matching was skewed toward anti-spike CD8 responses, so virus-specific expansions were likely underestimated and private and CD4 specificities were missed.

To note about this clonotype: Its specific antigen is unknown. Base-call qualities are not available, and no considerably larger clone is one nucleotide away.

Library construction relied on 5' RACE. Instrument used: NextSeq 500. Unique molecular identifiers were attached to individual cDNA molecules in the TCR library protocol so that sequencing error and PCR bias could be corrected. Sequencing covered both TCR alpha and beta chains, and within each sample the abundances of alpha and beta sequences were tightly co-correlated. In the paper's pipeline: Decombinator V4 was used to annotate the V gene, J gene and CDR3 of the TCR sequences. TCRs were defined as expanded if a significant change between any two time points was detected under a Poisson model with p below 0.0001. TCR abundances were normalised to the total number of TCRs sequenced in each sample and reported as counts per million. TRAV1-2 paired with TRAJ12, TRAJ20 or TRAJ33 defined MAIT TCRs, while TRAV10 paired with TRAJ18 defined iNKT TCRs. VDJdb, accessed 1 November 2021, was searched for CMV, EBV and SARS-CoV-2 annotated TCRs, with TCRs annotated for multiple antigens excluded. Using fastp trimming at Q25 and MiXCR clonotype assembly, TCRdb reanalyzed the public sequencing data and kept in-frame beta chains. Under each unique CDR3 protein, matching rows form one entry showing the most common genes and DNA. Clone size and V and J calls follow TCRdb, not the original study. This sample has about 92,000 distinct CDR3 sequences in its table, and approximately 15% of those were observed once. Jointly, the top ten make up 5% to 7.5% of the sample.

Germline trimming amounts to 1 base on V and 5 bases on J, with 10 as the count of junction bases outside the gene matches. The germline V gene specifies SGHTA as CDR1 and FQGNSA as CDR2. The CDR3 holds 18 amino acids from the cysteine to the phenylalanine. Just CDR3 DNA is preserved here, 54 bases in frame from base 1. A case-control design nested within a healthcare worker cohort in London, UK, was used, with weekly nasopharyngeal swab PCR tests and blood sampling performed. Healthcare workers were recruited between 23 and 31 March 2020, during the week of the UK lockdown, and were followed weekly for up to about 16 weeks.

This receptor chain uses TRBV7-2 and TRBJ1-6, with 8 middle bases fitting TRBD1. The sequence derives from an adult who was a healthcare worker with PCR-confirmed SARS-CoV-2 infection or an uninfected control (not recorded which). Sequenced sample: whole blood. The bases read TGTGCCAGCAGCTTAGTCCCCTTGGACAGGGTAGATAATTCACCCCTCCACTTT. It is translated as CASSLVPLDRVDNSPLHF.